The entry below gives a single T cell receptor beta chain sequence along with its context. The data derive from a study of OX40 agonist ivuxolimab in advanced cancers. Here immunoSEQ multiplex PCR was the method, and the copy in TCRdb shows in-frame clones only, minus some. The sample has roughly 100,000 clones, around 85% seen once. This clonotype was sampled from an adult with an advanced solid tumor such as melanoma, head and neck, liver or kidney cancer. The material was CD4+ or CD8+ T cells sorted from blood, obtained in a trial of the OX40 agonist ivuxolimab.

The CDR3 region has the DNA TGTGCCAGCTCACCAGGGACTAGCGGGAGCACCGGGGAGCTGTTTTTT. Translating gives CASSPGTSGSTGELFF. The chain recombines TRBV18 with TRBJ2-2; 14 bases match TRBD2. CDR3 length: 16 amino acids. The germline CDR1 and CDR2 sequences are KGHSH and LQKENI. V was pared by 2 bases and J by 4 bases, with 0 bases of the junction left unmatched.